This passage covers 20 T cell receptor beta chains from one sample sequenced in a study of identical twins. Via MiXCR, TCRdb re-called the 5' RACE reads, giving one row per CDR3 protein. The sample gives approximately 630,000 distinct CDR3 sequences, about 7.1% of which show up once; 1.5% to 2% is in the top ten. This sample also belongs to another study, concerning yellow fever vaccine responses in identical twins.

The sequencing input was PBMCs. These receptors were obtained from a woman aged 18-29 years in good health.

This chain joins TRBV20-1 and TRBJ2-5; possibly TRBD1 for D (6 bases). Trimming stripped 6 bases from V and 4 bases from J, with 15 bases between. There are 13 residues in the CDR3. Germline V lookup: CDR1 DFQATT, CDR2 SNEGSKA (reference sequence). As DNA, the CDR3 is TGCAGTGCGACCGGTTTGGGGGCAGAGACCCAGTACTTC. Its translation: CSATGLGAETQYF.

The CDR3 region is CASSLQENYEQYV. CDR3 DNA sequence: TGTGCCAGCAGCTTGCAGGAAAACTACGAGCAGTACGTC. The rearrangement uses TRBV5-6 and TRBJ2-7; no clear D. The CDR3 length is 13 residues. CDR1 is SGHDT, CDR2 YYEEEE, per germline. The V end lost 1 base, the J end lost 3 bases, and 8 bases lay between the germline ends.

This clonotype has a count of ten or more. The CDR3: CSAREGTSYNEQFF. Written as DNA, the CDR3 is TGCAGTGCTAGGGAAGGAACTTCCTACAATGAGCAGTTCTTC. This chain joins TRBV20-1 and TRBJ2-1, with D unresolved. CDR1 is DFQATT, CDR2 SNEGSKA, per germline (reference sequence). This CDR3 region has 14 residues. With 3 bases removed from V and 1 base from J, the gap between germline ends came to 10 bases.

V gene TRBV27 combines with J gene TRBJ2-5; D may be TRBD2 (6 bases). The V gene's germline CDR1 is MNHEY and CDR2 SMNVEV (reference sequence). CDR3 length equals 15 residues. Trimming took off 4 bases at V and 3 bases at J, with 15 bases between the two ends. CDR3 sequence: CASSSRGSGKETQYF. CDR3 DNA: TGTGCCAGCAGTTCCCGGGGTAGCGGAAAAGAGACCCAGTACTTC.

The chain joins TRBV19 to TRBJ2-4; a weak D match, TRBD1 (6 bases). CDR3 length: 15 amino acids. Germline V lookup: CDR1 LNHDA, CDR2 SQIVND (reference sequence). Trimming removed 1 base from V and 4 bases from J, with 11 bases in between. CDR3 amino acids: CASSIGGQGKNIQYF. For the CDR3, the DNA is TGTGCCAGTAGTATAGGGGGACAAGGAAAAAACATTCAGTACTTC.

J is TRBJ2-7 and V is TRBV6-1, with 10 nucleotides matching TRBD2. Losses at the gene ends were 3 bases for V and 3 bases for J; bases not matched to a gene: 5. The CDR3 runs to 15 residues. The germline V gene encodes CDR1 MNHNS and CDR2 SASEGT. The CDR3 sequence is CASSDRSSGGYEQYV. Written as DNA, the CDR3 is TGTGCCAGCAGTGACCGGTCTAGCGGGGGCTACGAGCAGTACGTC.

The J gene is TRBJ1-6, the V gene TRBV6-1; D not resolved. The germline gives CDR1 MNHNS, CDR2 SASEGT. Trimming removed 6 bases from V and 3 bases from J, with 12 bases in between. CDR3 length: 15 residues. CDR3 DNA sequence: TGTGCCAGCAGGCCCCTTGACCACTATAATTCACCCCTCCACTTT. It specifies CASRPLDHYNSPLHF.

This rearrangement joins TRBV4-1 to TRBJ1-1; no reliable D call. Germline V CDR1 and CDR2: MGHRA, YSYEKL. Trimming removed 0 bases from V and 1 base from J, with 9 bases in between. The CDR3 is made up of 15 amino acids. CDR3 sequence: CASSQDLSRNTEAFF. The DNA for the CDR3 is TGCGCCAGCAGCCAAGATCTCAGTAGGAACACTGAAGCTTTCTTT.

V is TRBV29-1 and J is TRBJ2-1; TRBD1 agrees at 11 bases. With 8 bases clipped from V and 7 bases from J, the junction kept 7 bases outside the gene matches. The CDR3 loop spans 13 amino acids. CDR1 and CDR2 from the germline V gene are SQVTM and ANQGSEA. CDR3 sequence reads: CSTKGQGVNEQFF. CDR3 sequence (DNA): TGCAGCACAAAGGGACAGGGGGTAAATGAGCAGTTCTTC.

This clonotype has just a few counts. This chain links TRBV7-9 with TRBJ2-5; the D gene could be TRBD1 or TRBD2 (5 bases each). The CDR3 contains 15 residues. Per the germline V gene, CDR1 is SEHNR and CDR2 is FQNEAQ (reference sequence). V lost 5 bases to trimming and J lost 5 bases, with 18 bases between them. CDR3: CASSPEGERWETQYF. The CDR3 bases are TGTGCCAGCAGCCCTGAAGGGGAGAGATGGGAGACCCAGTACTTC.

In this sample, this clonotype turned up many times. This chain uses TRBV12-3 or TRBV12-4 with TRBJ1-5; D is ambiguous. V was shortened by 6 bases and J by 0 bases, with 9 bases between the two germline ends. This CDR3 has 14 amino acids. The CDR3 DNA is TGTGCCAGCAGCCCAATTTATAGCAATCAGCCCCAGCATTTT. Its translation is CASSPIYSNQPQHF.

Only a few counts were recorded for this clonotype. The V gene is TRBV12-3 or TRBV12-4, the J gene TRBJ2-1; D remains ambiguous. This CDR3 comprises 12 residues. Trimming shortened V by 5 bases and J by 7 bases, and 9 bases separated the two germline ends. The CDR3 DNA sequence: TGTGCCAGCAGTAGCTATAGGAATGAGCAGTTCTTC. Its protein is CASSSYRNEQFF.

This clonotype was picked up many times. V and J are TRBV24-1 and TRBJ2-1, with D perhaps matching TRBD1 or TRBD2 (5 bases each). The V and J ends lost 5 bases and 2 bases respectively, with 15 bases between them. From germline, CDR1 is KGHDR and CDR2 SFDVKD. This CDR3 is 16 amino acids long. CDR3 loop: CATSAYRDPPYNEQFF. CDR3 DNA sequence: TGTGCCACCAGTGCCTATAGGGACCCGCCCTACAATGAGCAGTTCTTC.

This clonotype was seen many times. V is TRBV3-1 and J is TRBJ1-5; D call uncertain. CDR1 is LGHDT, CDR2 YNNKEL, per germline (reference sequence). The CDR3 sequence is 15 residues long. V shed 1 base and J shed 0 bases, with 7 bases lying between them. The CDR3 here is CASSQGPHSNQPQHF. The CDR3 DNA sequence: TGTGCCAGCAGCCAAGGTCCTCATAGCAATCAGCCCCAGCATTTT. Filled out from reference TRBV3-1 and TRBJ1-5, the complete variable domain reads DTAVSQTPKYLVTQMGNDKSIKCEQNLGHDTMYWYKQDSKKFLKIMFSYNNKELIINETVPNRFSPKSPDKAHLNLHINSLELGDSAVYFCASSQGPHSNQPQHFGDGTRLSIL.

This clonotype was detected only a few times. V usage is TRBV15 and J usage is TRBJ1-6; D unresolved. The CDR3 length is 13 residues. CDR1 is LNHNV, CDR2 YYDKDF, per germline (reference sequence). V lost 8 bases, J lost 6 bases, and 11 bases lay in between. CDR3 sequence (DNA): TGTGCCACCCGGAGTGCCCCTAATTCACCCCTCCACTTT. It codes for CATRSAPNSPLHF.

This chain uses TRBV10-3 with TRBJ1-3; TRBD1 is a possible D gene (6 bases). Germline CDR1 reads ENHRY; CDR2 reads SYGVKD. This CDR3 region has 12 residues. V lost 2 bases and J lost 8, with 7 bases in between. The CDR3 spells CAISEKGDTIYF. The DNA for the CDR3 is TGTGCCATCAGTGAGAAGGGGGACACCATATATTTT.

This clonotype has a count of ten or more. V is TRBV9 and J is TRBJ2-5; D remains unclear. CDR3 length: 14 residues. The V gene lost 2 bases and the J gene lost 1 base, with 9 bases spanning the gap. Germline V gene sequence: CDR1 SGDLS, CDR2 YYNGEE. CDR3 nucleotide sequence: TGTGCCAGCAGCGTTGGAGCGATCCAAGAGACCCAGTACTTC. This sequence encodes CASSVGAIQETQYF.

The chain uses TRBV28 and TRBJ2-3; 13 bases agree with TRBD2. CDR3 length: 16 amino acids. After removal of 7 bases from V and 3 bases from J, the junction contained 7 bases not matched to a gene. CDR1 and CDR2 (germline): MDHEN, SYDVKM. The CDR3: CASNSETSGRTDTQYF. The CDR3 DNA follows: TGTGCCAGCAATTCCGAGACTAGCGGGAGGACAGATACGCAGTATTTT.

This clonotype was observed a few times. This chain joins TRBV28 and TRBJ2-5; TRBD2 aligns across 7 bases. The CDR3 consists of 16 residues. Unmatched junction bases numbered 14, after V lost 3 bases and J lost 7 bases. Germline loops: CDR1 MDHEN, CDR2 SYDVKM. The DNA of the CDR3 is TGTGCCAGCAGTTTGAGCCAGCGGGGAAACGGGAGGACCCAGTACTTC. Its translation is CASSLSQRGNGRTQYF.

A few counts support this clonotype. The V and J genes are TRBV12-3 or TRBV12-4 and TRBJ2-1, with D hard to call. Trimming pared 2 bases from V and 5 bases from J, leaving 7 bases between. This CDR3 region has 13 residues. The CDR3: CASSLFGHNEQFF. The CDR3 DNA is TGTGCCAGCAGTTTATTCGGACACAATGAGCAGTTCTTC.